This T cell receptor (beta chain) was recovered during a study of T cells in Graves' hyperthyroidism and ophthalmopathy. Whole-study results and caveats: Stable hyperthyroidism was told apart from ophthalmopathy by a model built on 13 V-J features.

The investigators amplified TCR beta CDR3 regions from RNA transcripts. The HTBI primer set served for first-round RT-PCR of the TCR CDR3. A single record per CDR3 protein comes from TCRdb applying MiXCR to the multiplex PCR reads. Among around 600,000 distinct CDR3 sequences listed, 11% to 15% were seen once. Germline V gene data show CDR1 as MNHNS and CDR2 as SASEGT. Trimming removed 0 bases from V and 0 bases from J; junction bases left unmatched: 6. CDR3 size: 18 residues. This clonotype was counted ten times or more. The antigen remains unidentified. The rearrangement links TRBV6-1 to TRBJ2-2; 8 bases are shared with TRBD2. The sequence was collected from a woman between 18 and 29 years old with Graves' ophthalmopathy. Sequencing was done on a sample of blood. The CDR3 sequence is CASSEAIGRAANTGELFF. CDR3 DNA sequence: TGTGCCAGCAGTGAAGCAATCGGGAGGGCCGCGAACACCGGGGAGCTGTTTTTT.